This T cell receptor (beta chain) was documented in a study of OX40 agonist ivuxolimab in advanced cancers. Study-level information: Ivuxolimab, an antibody that agonizes OX40 (CD134), was administered to the patients. Males comprised around 80% of the group, whose mean age was roughly 60 years (range 23 to 79). Patients achieving partial responses numbered three: one hepatocellular carcinoma case and two cutaneous melanoma cases.

About this clone itself: Antigen unknown.

The CDR3 is 17 amino acids. Germline CDR1 SNHLY, CDR2 FYNNEI. J gave up 3 bases and V 1 base, and 7 bases lay outside the gene matches. Sequenced by immunoSEQ multiplex PCR; TCRdb stores in-frame clones only, minus some. The table has fewer than 75,000 clones, about 88% seen once. Study conclusions and caveats: There were, on average, more expanded clones in CD8+ T cells than in CD4+.

The sequences come from CD4+ or CD8+ T cells sorted from blood, collected in a trial of the OX40 agonist ivuxolimab. The chain combines TRBV2 with TRBJ2-5; 11 bases align to TRBD2. The TCR comes from an adult with an advanced solid tumor such as melanoma, head and neck, liver or kidney cancer. The CDR3 is CASSEDLAGGIEETQYF. CDR3 in DNA: TGTGCCAGCAGTGAAGATTTAGCGGGAGGGATTGAAGAGACCCAGTACTTC.